A single sample gave rise to the 4 T cell receptor beta chains below, sequenced in a study of cytomegalovirus exposure and HLA in healthy donors. 60 Vbeta and 13 Jbeta primers were used in PCR. The protocol was immunoSEQ multiplex PCR, while the TCRdb copy is restricted to in-frame clones and leaves out a portion. The sample yields fewer than 100,000 clones, of which the top ten take up around 0.6%. The sequenced material came from PBMCs. The receptor source for this set is a man aged 50 to 60 in good health and CMV-seronegative.

The rearrangement joins TRBV6-5 to TRBJ1-4; 7 bases match TRBD1. CDR3 size: 16 residues. The V gene's germline CDR1 is MNHEY and CDR2 SVGAGI. J lost 8 bases, V lost 2 bases, and 11 bases had no gene match. This chain's CDR3 is CASSYRTTGKREKLFF. Here the CDR3 DNA reads TGTGCCAGCAGTTACAGGACGACAGGGAAGAGGGAAAAACTGTTTTTT.

The rearrangement uses TRBV9 and TRBJ2-3; the match to TRBD2 covers 16 bases. J was trimmed by 4 bases and V by 3 bases; bases with no gene match: 5. CDR1 and CDR2 (germline): SGDLS, YYNGEE. This CDR3 has 17 amino acids. The CDR3 bases are TGTGCCAGCAGCGACGGGACTAGCGGGGGGGCTTCAGATACGCAGTATTTT. It translates to CASSDGTSGGASDTQYF.

The chain recombines TRBV5-1 with TRBJ1-1, with a weak D call TRBD1 (6 bases). The CDR3 is 13 residues long. CDR1 is SGHRS and CDR2 is YFSETQ in the germline V gene. V was cut by 4 bases and J by 3 bases, with 10 bases left in between. The CDR3 here is CASSDEGDTEAFF. The CDR3 DNA sequence: TGCGCCAGCAGCGACGAGGGGGACACTGAAGCTTTCTTT.

The gene calls are TRBV27 and TRBJ1-6; 9 bases are shared with TRBD1. From germline, CDR1 is MNHEY and CDR2 SMNVEV (reference sequence). Trimming cost V 2 bases and J 10 bases; bases outside gene matches: 3. CDR3 size: 14 residues. This CDR3 reads CASSLGTGWSPLHF. The CDR3 DNA reads as TGTGCCAGCAGTTTAGGGACAGGGTGGTCACCCCTCCACTTT.